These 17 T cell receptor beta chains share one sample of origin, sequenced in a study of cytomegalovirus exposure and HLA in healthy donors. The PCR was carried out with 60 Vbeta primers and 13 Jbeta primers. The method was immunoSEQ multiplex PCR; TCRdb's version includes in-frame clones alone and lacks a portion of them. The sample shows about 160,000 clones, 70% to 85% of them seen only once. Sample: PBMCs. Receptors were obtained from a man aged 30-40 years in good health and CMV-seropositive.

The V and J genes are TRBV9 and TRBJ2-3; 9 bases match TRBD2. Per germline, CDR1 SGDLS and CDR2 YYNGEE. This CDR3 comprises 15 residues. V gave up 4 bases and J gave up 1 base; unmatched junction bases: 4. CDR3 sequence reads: CASSFSSGGTDTQYF. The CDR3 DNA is TGTGCCAGCAGCTTCTCTAGCGGGGGCACAGATACGCAGTATTTT.

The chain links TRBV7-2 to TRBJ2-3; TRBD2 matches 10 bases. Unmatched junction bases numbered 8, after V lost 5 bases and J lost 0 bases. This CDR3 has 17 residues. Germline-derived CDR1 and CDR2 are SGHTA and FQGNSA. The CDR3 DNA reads TGTGCCAGCAGCCGATGGACTAGCGGAGATAGCACAGATACGCAGTATTTT. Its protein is CASSRWTSGDSTDTQYF. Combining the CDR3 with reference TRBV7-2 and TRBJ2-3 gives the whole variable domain GAGVSQSPSNKVTEKGKDVELRCDPISGHTALYWYRQSLGQGLEFLIYFQGNSAPDKSGLPSDRFSAERTGGSVSTLTIQRTQQEDSAVYLCASSRWTSGDSTDTQYFGPGTRLTVL.

Written as DNA, the CDR3 is TGCGCCAGCAGCCAAGACCAGGGTCGCGGAAAACTGTTTTTT. Its protein product is CASSQDQGRGKLFF. V usage is TRBV4-3 and J usage is TRBJ1-4; tentative D call: TRBD1 (5 bases). Trimming took 0 bases from V and 10 from J, leaving 12 bases between them. Germline loops: CDR1 LGHNA, CDR2 YSLEER. The CDR3 is made up of 14 amino acids.

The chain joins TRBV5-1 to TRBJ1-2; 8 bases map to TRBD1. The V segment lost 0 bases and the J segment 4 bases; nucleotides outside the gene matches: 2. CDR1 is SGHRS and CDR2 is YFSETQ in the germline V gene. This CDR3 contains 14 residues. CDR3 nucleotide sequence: TGCGCCAGCAGCTTGGGAGACAGGGGCTATGGCTACACCTTC. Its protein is CASSLGDRGYGYTF.

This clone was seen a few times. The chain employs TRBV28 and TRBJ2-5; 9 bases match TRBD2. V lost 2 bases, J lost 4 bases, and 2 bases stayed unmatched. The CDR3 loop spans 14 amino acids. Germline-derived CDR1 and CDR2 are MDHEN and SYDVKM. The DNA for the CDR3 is TGTGCCAGCAGTTTAAGCGGGGGGTCAGAGACCCAGTACTTC. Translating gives CASSLSGGSETQYF.

The CDR3 protein is CASKSSAGGELFF. The CDR3 DNA is TGTGCCAGCAAGTCCAGTGCGGGCGGGGAGCTGTTTTTT. The rearrangement links TRBV25-1 to TRBJ2-2; D is possibly TRBD2 (5 bases). CDR3 length equals 13 residues. Germline V gene lookup returns CDR1 MGHDK and CDR2 SYGVNS. V lost 7 bases to trimming and J lost 7 bases, with 13 bases between them.

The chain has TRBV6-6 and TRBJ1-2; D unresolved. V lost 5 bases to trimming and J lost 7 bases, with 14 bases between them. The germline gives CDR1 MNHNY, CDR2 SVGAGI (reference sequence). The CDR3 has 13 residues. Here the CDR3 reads CASSPAPGGGYTF. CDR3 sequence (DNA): TGTGCCAGCAGTCCTGCCCCCGGTGGTGGCTACACCTTC.

CDR3 protein: CASSTRRSSGNTIYF. The CDR3 DNA follows: TGTGCCAGCAGTACCCGACGGAGCTCTGGAAACACCATATATTTT. The V call is TRBV6-1, the J call TRBJ1-3; no firm D call. The CDR3 is 15 residues long. V was pared by 5 bases and J by 0 bases, with 11 bases between. Germline V gene sequence: CDR1 MNHNS, CDR2 SASEGT.

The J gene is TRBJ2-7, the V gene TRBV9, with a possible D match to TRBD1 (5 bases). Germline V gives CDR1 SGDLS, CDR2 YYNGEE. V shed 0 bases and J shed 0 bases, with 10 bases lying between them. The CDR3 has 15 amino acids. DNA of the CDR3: TGTGCCAGCAGCGTAGGGTGGCAGGGCTCCTACGAGCAGTACTTC. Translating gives CASSVGWQGSYEQYF.

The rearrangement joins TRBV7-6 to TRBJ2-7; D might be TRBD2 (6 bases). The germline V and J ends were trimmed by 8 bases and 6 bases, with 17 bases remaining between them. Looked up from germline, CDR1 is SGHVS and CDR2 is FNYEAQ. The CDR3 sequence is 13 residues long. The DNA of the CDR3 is TGTGCCAGCGGCCTGTCTGCCGGGGGCGAGCAGTACTTC. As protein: CASGLSAGGEQYF.

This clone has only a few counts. CDR3 DNA sequence: TGTGCCAGCAGCGGACTGGACAGCTTCTTCTATGGCTACACCTTC. Translation: CASSGLDSFFYGYTF. The chain is built from TRBV13 and TRBJ1-2; maybe TRBD1 (6 bases). Germline V CDR1 and CDR2: PRHDT, FYEKMQ (reference sequence). Between the trimmed V and J ends, which lost 5 bases and 4 bases, there was a span of 17 bases. The CDR3 spans 15 residues.

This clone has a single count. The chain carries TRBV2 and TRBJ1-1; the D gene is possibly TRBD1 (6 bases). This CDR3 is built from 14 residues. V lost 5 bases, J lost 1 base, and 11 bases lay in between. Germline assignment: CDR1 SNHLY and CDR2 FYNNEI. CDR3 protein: CASSFTGRNTEAFF. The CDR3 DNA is TGTGCCAGCAGTTTCACAGGGCGGAACACTGAAGCTTTCTTT.

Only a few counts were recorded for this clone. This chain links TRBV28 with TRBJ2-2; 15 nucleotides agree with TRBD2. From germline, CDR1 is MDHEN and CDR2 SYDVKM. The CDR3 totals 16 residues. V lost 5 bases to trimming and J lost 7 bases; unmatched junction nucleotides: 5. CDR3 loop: CASSPWTSGGGGELFF. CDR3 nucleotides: TGTGCCAGCAGTCCGTGGACTAGCGGGGGGGGCGGGGAGCTGTTTTTT.

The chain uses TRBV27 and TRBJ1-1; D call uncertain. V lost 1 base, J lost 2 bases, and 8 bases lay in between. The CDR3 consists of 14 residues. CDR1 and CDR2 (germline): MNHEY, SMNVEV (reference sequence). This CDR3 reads CASSLLQKNTEAFF. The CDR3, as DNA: TGTGCCAGCAGTTTATTACAAAAAAACACTGAAGCTTTCTTT.

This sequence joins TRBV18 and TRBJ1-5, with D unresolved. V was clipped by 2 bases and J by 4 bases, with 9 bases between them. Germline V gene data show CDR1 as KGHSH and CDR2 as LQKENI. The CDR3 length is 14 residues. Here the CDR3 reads CASSPGETNQPQHF. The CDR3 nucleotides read TGTGCCAGCTCACCAGGGGAGACGAATCAGCCCCAGCATTTT.

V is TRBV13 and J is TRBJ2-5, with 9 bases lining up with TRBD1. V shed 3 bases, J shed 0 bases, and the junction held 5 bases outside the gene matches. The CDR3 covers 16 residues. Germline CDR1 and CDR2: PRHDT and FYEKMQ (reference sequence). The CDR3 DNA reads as TGTGCCAGCAGCTTGACAGGGGGAGAGTACCAAGAGACCCAGTACTTC. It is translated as CASSLTGGEYQETQYF.

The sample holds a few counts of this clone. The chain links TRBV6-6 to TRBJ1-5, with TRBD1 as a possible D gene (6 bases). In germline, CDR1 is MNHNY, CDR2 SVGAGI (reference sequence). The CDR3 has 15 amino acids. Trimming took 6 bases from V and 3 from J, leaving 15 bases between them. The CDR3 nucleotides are TGTGCCAGCAGGTCACAAACAGGGAACAATCAGCCCCAGCATTTT. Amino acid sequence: CASRSQTGNNQPQHF.